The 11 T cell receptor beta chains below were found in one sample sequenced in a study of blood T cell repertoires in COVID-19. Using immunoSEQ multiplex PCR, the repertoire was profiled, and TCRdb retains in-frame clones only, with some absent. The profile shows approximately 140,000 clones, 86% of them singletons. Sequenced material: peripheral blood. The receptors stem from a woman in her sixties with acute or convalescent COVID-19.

CDR3 protein: CASSPGTGTYGYTF. CDR3 coding DNA: TGTGCCAGCAGCCCCGGGACAGGGACCTATGGCTACACCTTC. The chain uses TRBV7-9 and TRBJ1-2; 9 nucleotides align to TRBD1. This CDR3 contains 14 residues. Germline trimming cut 5 bases from V and 4 bases from J; bases unmatched to any gene: 5. Germline V lookup: CDR1 SEHNR, CDR2 FQNEAQ (reference sequence).

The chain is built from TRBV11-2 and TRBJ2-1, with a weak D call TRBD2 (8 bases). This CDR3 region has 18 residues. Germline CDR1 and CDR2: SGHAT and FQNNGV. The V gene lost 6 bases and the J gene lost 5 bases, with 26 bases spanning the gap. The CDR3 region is CASSFRSGGTVRHNEQFF. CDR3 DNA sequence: TGTGCCAGCAGTTTTCGCTCGGGGGGGACAGTGCGGCACAATGAGCAGTTCTTC.

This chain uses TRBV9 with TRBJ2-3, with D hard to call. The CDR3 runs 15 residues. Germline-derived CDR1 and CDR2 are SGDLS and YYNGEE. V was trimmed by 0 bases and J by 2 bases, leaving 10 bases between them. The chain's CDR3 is CASSVGMALTDTQYF. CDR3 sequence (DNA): TGTGCCAGCAGCGTAGGAATGGCCCTCACAGATACGCAGTATTTT.

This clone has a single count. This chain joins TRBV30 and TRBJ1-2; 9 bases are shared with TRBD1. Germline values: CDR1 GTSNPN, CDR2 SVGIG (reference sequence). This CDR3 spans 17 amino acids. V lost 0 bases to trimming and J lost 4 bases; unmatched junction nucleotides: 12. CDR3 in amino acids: CAWSVGRTGAGSYGYTF. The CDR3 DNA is TGTGCCTGGAGTGTAGGTAGGACAGGGGCAGGCAGCTATGGCTACACCTTC.

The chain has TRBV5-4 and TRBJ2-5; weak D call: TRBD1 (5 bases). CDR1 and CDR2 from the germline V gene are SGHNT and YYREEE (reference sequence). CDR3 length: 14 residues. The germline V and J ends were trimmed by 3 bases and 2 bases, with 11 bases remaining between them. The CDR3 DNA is TGTGCCAGCAGCTCCCTACAGGTACAAGAGACCCAGTACTTC. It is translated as CASSSLQVQETQYF.

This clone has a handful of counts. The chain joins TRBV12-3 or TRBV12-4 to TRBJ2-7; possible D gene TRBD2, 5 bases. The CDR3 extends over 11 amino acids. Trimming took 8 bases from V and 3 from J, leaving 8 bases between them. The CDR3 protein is CASGRLYEQYF. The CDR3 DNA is TGTGCCAGCGGGAGACTCTACGAGCAGTACTTC.

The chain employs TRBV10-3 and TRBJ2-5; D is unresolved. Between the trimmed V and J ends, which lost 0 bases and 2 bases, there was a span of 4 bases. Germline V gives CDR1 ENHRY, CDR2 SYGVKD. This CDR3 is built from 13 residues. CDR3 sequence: CAISESQQETQYF. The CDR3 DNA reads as TGTGCCATCAGTGAGTCGCAGCAAGAGACCCAGTACTTC.

The CDR3 is CASSNNRGWAYEQYF. The CDR3 DNA is TGTGCCAGCAGTAACAACAGGGGGTGGGCCTACGAGCAGTACTTC. The V call is TRBV27, the J call TRBJ2-7; 8 positions agree with TRBD1. Germline V CDR1 and CDR2: MNHEY, SMNVEV (reference sequence). The V gene end was trimmed by 5 bases and the J gene end by 2 bases; junction bases not matched to a gene: 8. This CDR3 region has 15 residues.

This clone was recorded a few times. The chain's CDR3 is CASSIRGEKLFF. Written as DNA, the CDR3 is TGTGCCAGTAGTATAAGGGGTGAAAAACTGTTTTTT. The chain links TRBV19 to TRBJ1-4; D may be TRBD1 (5 bases). Trimming shortened V by 2 bases and J by 7 bases, and 5 bases separated the two germline ends. The CDR3 has 12 residues. CDR1 is LNHDA, CDR2 SQIVND, per germline (reference sequence).

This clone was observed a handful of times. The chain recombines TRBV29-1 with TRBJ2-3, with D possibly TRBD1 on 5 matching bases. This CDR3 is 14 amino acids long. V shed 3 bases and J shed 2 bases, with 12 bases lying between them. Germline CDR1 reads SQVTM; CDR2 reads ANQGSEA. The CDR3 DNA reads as TGCAGCGTTGACTCAGGGCGGCCCACAGATACGCAGTATTTT. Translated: CSVDSGRPTDTQYF.

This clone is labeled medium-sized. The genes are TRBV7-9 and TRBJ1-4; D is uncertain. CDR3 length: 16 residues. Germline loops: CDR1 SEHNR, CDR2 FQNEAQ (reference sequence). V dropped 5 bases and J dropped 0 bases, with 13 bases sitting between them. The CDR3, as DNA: TGTGCCAGCAGCCTTCATGCAGGTTCAACTAATGAAAAACTGTTTTTT. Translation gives CASSLHAGSTNEKLFF.